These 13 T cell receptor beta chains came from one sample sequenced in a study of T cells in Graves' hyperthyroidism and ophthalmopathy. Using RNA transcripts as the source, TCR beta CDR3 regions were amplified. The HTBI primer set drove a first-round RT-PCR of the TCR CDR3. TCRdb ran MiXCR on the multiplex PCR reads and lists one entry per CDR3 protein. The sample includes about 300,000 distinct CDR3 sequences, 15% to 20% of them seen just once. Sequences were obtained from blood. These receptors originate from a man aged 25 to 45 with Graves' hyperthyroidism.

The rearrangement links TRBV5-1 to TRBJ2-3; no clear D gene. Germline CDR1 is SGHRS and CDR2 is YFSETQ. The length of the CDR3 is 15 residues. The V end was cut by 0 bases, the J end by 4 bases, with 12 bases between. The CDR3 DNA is TGCGCCAGCAGCTTGGCCGGGCGAATGTCAGATACGCAGTATTTT. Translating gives CASSLAGRMSDTQYF.

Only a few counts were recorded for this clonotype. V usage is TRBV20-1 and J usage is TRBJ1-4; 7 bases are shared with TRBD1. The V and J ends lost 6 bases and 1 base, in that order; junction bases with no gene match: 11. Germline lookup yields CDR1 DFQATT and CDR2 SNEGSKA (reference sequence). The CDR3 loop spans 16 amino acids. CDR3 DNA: TGCAGTGCACCTCCCCCTTACAGGGGAACTAATGAAAAACTGTTTTTT. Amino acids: CSAPPPYRGTNEKLFF.

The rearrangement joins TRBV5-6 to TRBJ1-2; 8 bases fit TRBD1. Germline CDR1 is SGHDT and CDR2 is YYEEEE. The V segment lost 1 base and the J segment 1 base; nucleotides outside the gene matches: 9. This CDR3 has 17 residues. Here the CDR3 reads CASSLPTGAGFNYGYTF. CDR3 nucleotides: TGTGCCAGCAGCTTGCCGACAGGGGCAGGCTTTAACTATGGCTACACCTTC.

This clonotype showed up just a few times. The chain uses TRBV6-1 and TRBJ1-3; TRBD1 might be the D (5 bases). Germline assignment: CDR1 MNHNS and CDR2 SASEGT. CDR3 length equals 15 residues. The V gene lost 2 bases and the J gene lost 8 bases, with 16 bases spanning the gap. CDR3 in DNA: TGTGCCAGCAGTGAAATAGCAGGGAATTTGGACACCATATATTTT. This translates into CASSEIAGNLDTIYF.

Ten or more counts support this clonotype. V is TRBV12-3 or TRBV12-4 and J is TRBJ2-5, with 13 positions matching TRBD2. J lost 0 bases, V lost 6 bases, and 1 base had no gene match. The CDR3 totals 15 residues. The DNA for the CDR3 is TGTGCCAGCAGACTAGCGGGAGGGAACCAAGAGACCCAGTACTTC. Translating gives CASRLAGGNQETQYF.

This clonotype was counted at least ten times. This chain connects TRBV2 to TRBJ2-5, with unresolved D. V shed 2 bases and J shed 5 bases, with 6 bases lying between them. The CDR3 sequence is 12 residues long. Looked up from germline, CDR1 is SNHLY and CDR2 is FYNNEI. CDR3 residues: CASSELGETQYF. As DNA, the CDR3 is TGTGCCAGCAGTGAATTGGGGGAGACCCAGTACTTC. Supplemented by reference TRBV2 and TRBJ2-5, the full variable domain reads EPEVTQTPSHQVTQMGQEVILRCVPISNHLYFYWYRQILGQKVEFLVSFYNNEISEKSEIFDDQFSVERPDGSNFTLKIRSTKLEDSAMYFCASSELGETQYFGPGTRLLVL.

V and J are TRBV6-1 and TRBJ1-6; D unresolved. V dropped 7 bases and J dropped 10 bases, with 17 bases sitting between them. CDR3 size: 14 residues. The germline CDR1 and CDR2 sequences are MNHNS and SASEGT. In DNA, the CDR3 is TGTGCCAGCACTCGGACCCCCGTGGGCTCACCCCTCCACTTT. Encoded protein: CASTRTPVGSPLHF.

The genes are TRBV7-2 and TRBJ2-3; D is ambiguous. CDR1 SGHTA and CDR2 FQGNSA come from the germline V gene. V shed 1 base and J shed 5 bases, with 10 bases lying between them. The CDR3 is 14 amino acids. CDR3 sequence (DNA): TGTGCCAGCAGCTTAGGAACGGCCGTAGATACGCAGTATTTT. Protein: CASSLGTAVDTQYF.

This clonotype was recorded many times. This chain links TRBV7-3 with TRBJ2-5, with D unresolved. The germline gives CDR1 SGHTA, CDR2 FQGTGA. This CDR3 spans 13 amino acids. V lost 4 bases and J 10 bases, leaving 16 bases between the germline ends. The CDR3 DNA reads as TGTGCCAGCAGCTCTTCGCCCGGATTTGACCAGTACTTC. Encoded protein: CASSSSPGFDQYF.

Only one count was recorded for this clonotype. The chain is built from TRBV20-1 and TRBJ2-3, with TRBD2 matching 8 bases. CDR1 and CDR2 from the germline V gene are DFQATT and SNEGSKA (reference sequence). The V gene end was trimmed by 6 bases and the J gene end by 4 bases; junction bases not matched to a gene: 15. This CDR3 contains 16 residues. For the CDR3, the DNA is TGCAGTGCCCCGGGGGGGTGGGGAGGCCCGGCAGATACGCAGTATTTT. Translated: CSAPGGWGGPADTQYF.

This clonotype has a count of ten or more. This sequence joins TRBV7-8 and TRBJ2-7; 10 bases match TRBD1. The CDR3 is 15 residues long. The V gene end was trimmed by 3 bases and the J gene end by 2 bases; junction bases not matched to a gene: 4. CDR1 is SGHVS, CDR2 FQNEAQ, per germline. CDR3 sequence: CASSLDRGFTYEQYF. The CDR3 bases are TGTGCCAGCAGCTTGGACAGGGGGTTTACCTACGAGCAGTACTTC.

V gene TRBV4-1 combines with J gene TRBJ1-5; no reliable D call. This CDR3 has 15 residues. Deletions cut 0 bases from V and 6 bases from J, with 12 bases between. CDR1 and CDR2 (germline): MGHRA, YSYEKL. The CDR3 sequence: CASSQDRTLSQPQHF. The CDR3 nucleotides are TGCGCCAGCAGCCAAGATAGAACACTTAGTCAGCCCCAGCATTTT.

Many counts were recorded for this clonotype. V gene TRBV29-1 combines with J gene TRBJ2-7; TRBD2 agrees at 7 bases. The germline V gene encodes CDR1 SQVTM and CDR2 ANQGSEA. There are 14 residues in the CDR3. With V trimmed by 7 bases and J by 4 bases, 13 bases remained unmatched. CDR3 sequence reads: CSATPTSEIYEQYF. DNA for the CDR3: TGCAGCGCCACCCCAACTAGCGAGATTTACGAGCAGTACTTC.